This is a list of T cell receptor beta chains from one sample in a study of tumor-infiltrating lymphocytes in oesophageal squamous cell carcinoma. One entry per CDR3 protein results from TCRdb running MiXCR on the PCR reads. Of more than 10,000 distinct CDR3 sequences listed, more than 40% were seen once; the top ten hold over 11%. Sample: normal esophageal tissue next to the tumor. Receptors originate from a male donor with esophageal squamous cell carcinoma. The CDR3 runs from the conserved cysteine through the conserved F or W. D genes are given only for firm matches. The listing skips clone size in some rows; elsewhere it reads once, few, many or a size class.

d_gene | len | j_gene | v_gene | abundance | CDR3aa | CDR3nt
. | 13 | TRBJ1-1 | TRBV6-1 | medium-sized | CASSVTGAYWAFF | TGTGCCAGCAGTGTCACGGGGGCTTATTGGGCTTTCTTT
. | 15 | TRBJ2-7 | TRBV7-3 | . | CASRLTGTFYGEQYF | TGTGCCAGCAGGCTTACCGGGACGTTTTACGGCGAGCAGTACTTC
. | 14 | TRBJ2-7 | TRBV7-8 | . | CASSLGVFGYEQYF | TGTGCCAGCAGCTTAGGAGTGTTTGGGTACGAGCAGTACTTC
. | 12 | TRBJ2-5 | TRBV7-6 | . | CASSLEWETQYF | TGTGCCAGCAGCTTAGAGTGGGAGACCCAGTACTTC
. | 14 | TRBJ2-7 | TRBV24-1 | . | CATSGGRGTYEQYF | TGTGCCACCAGTGGGGGGCGGGGGACCTACGAGCAGTACTTC
. | 16 | TRBJ2-1 | TRBV11-2 | . | CASSVRDPISYNEQFF | TGTGCCAGCAGCGTCCGGGACCCCATCTCCTACAATGAGCAGTTCTTC
. | 14 | TRBJ2-2 | TRBV7-2 | . | CASSLISATGELFF | TGTGCCAGCAGCTTAATAAGCGCTACCGGGGAGCTGTTTTTT
. | 13 | TRBJ2-5 | TRBV24-1 | . | CATSASYQETQYF | TGTGCCACCAGTGCGTCATACCAAGAGACCCAGTACTTC
. | 14 | TRBJ2-5 | TRBV7-6 | . | CASSLGSARETQYF | TGTGCCAGCAGCTTAGGATCGGCCAGAGAGACCCAGTACTTC
TRBD1 | 14 | TRBJ2-7 | TRBV12-3/TRBV12-4 | few | CASRQGQGPYEQYF | TGTGCCAGCAGACAAGGACAGGGACCCTACGAGCAGTACTTC
. | 11 | TRBJ2-5 | TRBV12-3/TRBV12-4 | medium-sized | CASSFRETQYF | TGTGCCAGCAGTTTCCGGGAGACCCAGTACTTC
. | 12 | TRBJ1-2 | TRBV7-2 | . | CASSLGNNGYTF | TGTGCCAGCAGCTTAGGCAATAATGGCTACACCTTC
. | 15 | TRBJ2-3 | TRBV7-8 | few | CASSSFGFSTDTQYF | TGTGCCAGCAGCTCTTTCGGGTTTAGCACAGATACGCAGTATTTT
. | 15 | TRBJ2-1 | TRBV7-2 | . | CASSRDRSSYNEQFF | TGTGCCAGCAGCCGAGACAGGAGCTCCTACAATGAGCAGTTCTTC
TRBD1 | 14 | TRBJ2-7 | TRBV18 | once | CASSLRDRDGEQYF | TGTGCCAGCTCACTCCGGGACAGGGACGGCGAGCAGTACTTC
TRBD1 | 13 | TRBJ1-5 | TRBV6-8 | . | CASRTGSGQPQHF | TGTGCCAGCAGGACAGGGTCGGGTCAGCCCCAGCATTTT
TRBD1 | 13 | TRBJ1-1 | TRBV12-3/TRBV12-4 | . | CASSWTGSGEAFF | TGTGCCAGCAGTTGGACAGGATCAGGTGAAGCTTTCTTT
TRBD1 | 13 | TRBJ2-4 | TRBV6-1 | . | CASIDHGTDIQYF | TGTGCCAGCATAGACCACGGGACAGACATTCAGTACTTC
. | 9 | TRBJ2-6 | TRBV7-9 | many | CASSSTSTF | TGTGCCAGCAGCTCAACGTCGACTTTC
TRBD2 | 16 | TRBJ2-3 | TRBV12-3/TRBV12-4 | medium-sized | CASTQGLAGGIDTQYF | TGTGCCAGCACTCAGGGACTAGCGGGAGGGATCGATACGCAGTATTTT
. | 14 | TRBJ2-1 | TRBV7-9 | large | CASSFAGNYNEQFF | TGTGCCAGCAGCTTTGCGGGGAACTACAATGAGCAGTTCTTC
TRBD2 | 15 | TRBJ2-1 | TRBV7-6 | . | CASSLASGRYNEQFF | TGTGCCAGCAGCTTAGCTAGCGGGAGATACAATGAGCAGTTCTTC
. | 13 | TRBJ2-3 | TRBV7-2 | . | CASSLVYGETQYF | TGTGCCAGCAGCTTGGTCTATGGGGAGACGCAGTATTTT
TRBD2 | 16 | TRBJ2-3 | TRBV5-1 | . | CASSFGLAGGTDTQYF | TGCGCCAGCAGCTTTGGACTAGCGGGAGGCACAGATACGCAGTATTTT